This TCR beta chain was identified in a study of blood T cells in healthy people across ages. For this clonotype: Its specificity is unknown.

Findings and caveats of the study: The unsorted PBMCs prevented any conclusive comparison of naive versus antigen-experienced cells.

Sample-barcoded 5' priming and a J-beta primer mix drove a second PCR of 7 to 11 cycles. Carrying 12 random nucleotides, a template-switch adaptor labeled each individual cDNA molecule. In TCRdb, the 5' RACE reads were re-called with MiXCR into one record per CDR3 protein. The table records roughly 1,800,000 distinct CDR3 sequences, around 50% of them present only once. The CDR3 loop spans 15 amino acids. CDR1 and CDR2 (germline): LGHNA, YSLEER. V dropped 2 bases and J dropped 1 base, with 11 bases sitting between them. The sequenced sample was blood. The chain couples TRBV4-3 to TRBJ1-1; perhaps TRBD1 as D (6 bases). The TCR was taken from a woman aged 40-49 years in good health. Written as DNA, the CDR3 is TGCGCCAGCAGCCAAAGAATGACAGGGAACACTGAAGCTTTCTTT. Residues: CASSQRMTGNTEAFF.